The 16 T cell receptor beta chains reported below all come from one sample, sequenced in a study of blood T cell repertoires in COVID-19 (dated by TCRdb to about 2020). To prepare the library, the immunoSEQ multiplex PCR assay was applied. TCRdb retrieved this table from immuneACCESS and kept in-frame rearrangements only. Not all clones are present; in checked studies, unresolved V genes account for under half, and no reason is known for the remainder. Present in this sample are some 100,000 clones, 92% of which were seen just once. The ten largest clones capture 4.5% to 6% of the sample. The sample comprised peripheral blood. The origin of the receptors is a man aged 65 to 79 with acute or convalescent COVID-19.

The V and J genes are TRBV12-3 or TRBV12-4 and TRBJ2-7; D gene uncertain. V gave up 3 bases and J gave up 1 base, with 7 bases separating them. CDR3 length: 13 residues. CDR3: CASSFTTSYEQYF. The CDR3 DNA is TGTGCCAGCAGTTTTACAACATCCTACGAGCAGTACTTC.

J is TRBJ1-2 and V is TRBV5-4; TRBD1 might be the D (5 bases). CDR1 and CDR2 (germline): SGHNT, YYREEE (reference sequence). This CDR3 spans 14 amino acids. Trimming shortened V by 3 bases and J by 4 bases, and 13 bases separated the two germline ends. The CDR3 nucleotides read TGTGCCAGCAGCTCCGGGGGGGGGACCTATGGCTACACCTTC. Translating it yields CASSSGGGTYGYTF.

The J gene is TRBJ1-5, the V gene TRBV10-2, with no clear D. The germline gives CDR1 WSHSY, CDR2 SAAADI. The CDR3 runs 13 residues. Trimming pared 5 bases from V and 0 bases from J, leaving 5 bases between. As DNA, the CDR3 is TGCGCCAGCAGTCCTTCTAGCAATCAGCCCCAGCATTTT. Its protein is CASSPSSNQPQHF.

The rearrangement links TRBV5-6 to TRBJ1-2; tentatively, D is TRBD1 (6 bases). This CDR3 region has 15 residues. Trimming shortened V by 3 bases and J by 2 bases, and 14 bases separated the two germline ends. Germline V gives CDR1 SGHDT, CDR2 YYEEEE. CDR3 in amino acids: CASSSAGDGNYGYTF. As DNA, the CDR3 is TGTGCCAGCAGCTCCGCAGGGGATGGCAACTATGGCTACACCTTC.

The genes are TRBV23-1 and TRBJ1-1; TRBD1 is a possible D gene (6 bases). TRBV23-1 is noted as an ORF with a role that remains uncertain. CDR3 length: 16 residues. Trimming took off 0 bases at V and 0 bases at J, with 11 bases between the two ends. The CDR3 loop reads CASSQSSGQMNTEAFF. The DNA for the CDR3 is TGCGCCAGCAGTCAATCAAGTGGACAGATGAACACTGAAGCTTTCTTT.

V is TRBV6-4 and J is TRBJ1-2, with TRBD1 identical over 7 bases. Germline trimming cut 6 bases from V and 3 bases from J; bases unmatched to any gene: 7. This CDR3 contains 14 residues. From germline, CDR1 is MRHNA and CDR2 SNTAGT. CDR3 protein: CASRAGGNHYGYTF. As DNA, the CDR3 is TGTGCCAGCAGAGCAGGGGGGAATCACTATGGCTACACCTTC.

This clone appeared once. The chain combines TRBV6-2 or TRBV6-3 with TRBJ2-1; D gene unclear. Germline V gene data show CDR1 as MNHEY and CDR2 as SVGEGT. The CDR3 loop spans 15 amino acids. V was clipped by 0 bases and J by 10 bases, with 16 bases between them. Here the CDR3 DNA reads TGTGCCAGCAGTTACTCTAGCCTCCTCTTCGGGGAGCAGTTCTTC. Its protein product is CASSYSSLLFGEQFF.

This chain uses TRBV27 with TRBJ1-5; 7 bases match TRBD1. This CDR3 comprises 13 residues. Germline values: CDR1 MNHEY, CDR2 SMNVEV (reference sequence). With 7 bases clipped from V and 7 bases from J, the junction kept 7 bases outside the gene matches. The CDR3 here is CASTTTGPQPQHF. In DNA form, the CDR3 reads TGTGCCAGCACCACGACAGGGCCACAGCCCCAGCATTTT.

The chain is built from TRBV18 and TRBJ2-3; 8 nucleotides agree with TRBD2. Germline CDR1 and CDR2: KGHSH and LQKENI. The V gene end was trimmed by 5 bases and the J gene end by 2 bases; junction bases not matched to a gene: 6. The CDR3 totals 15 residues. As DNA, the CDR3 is TGTGCCAGCTCAGGACTAGCAGAGCTCACAGATACGCAGTATTTT. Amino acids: CASSGLAELTDTQYF.

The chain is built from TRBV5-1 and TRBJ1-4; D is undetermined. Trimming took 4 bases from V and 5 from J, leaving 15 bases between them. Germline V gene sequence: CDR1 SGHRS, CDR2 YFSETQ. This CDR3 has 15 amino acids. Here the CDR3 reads CASSDQTRKNEKLFF. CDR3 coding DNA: TGCGCCAGCAGCGATCAGACTAGAAAAAATGAAAAACTGTTTTTT.

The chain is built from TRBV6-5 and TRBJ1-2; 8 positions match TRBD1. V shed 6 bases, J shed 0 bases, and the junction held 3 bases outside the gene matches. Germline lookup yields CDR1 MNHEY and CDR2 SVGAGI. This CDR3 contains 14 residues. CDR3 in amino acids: CASRRRGPNYGYTF. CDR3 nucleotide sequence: TGTGCCAGCAGGCGCAGGGGGCCTAACTATGGCTACACCTTC.

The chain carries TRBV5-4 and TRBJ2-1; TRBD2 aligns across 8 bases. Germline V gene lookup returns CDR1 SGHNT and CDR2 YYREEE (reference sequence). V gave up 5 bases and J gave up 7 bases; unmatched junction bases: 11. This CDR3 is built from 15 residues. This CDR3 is CASSQGARGGNEQFF. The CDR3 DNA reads TGTGCCAGCAGTCAAGGGGCTCGGGGGGGGAATGAGCAGTTCTTC.

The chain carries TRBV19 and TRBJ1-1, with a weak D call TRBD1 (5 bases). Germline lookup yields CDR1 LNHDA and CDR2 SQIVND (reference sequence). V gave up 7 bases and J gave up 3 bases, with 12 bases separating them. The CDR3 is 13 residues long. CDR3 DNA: TGTGCCAGTACCCCGACAGAGTACACTGAAGCTTTCTTT. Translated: CASTPTEYTEAFF. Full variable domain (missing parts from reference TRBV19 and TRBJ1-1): DGGITQSPKYLFRKEGQNVTLSCEQNLNHDAMYWYRQDPGQGLRLIYYSQIVNDFQKGDIAEGYSVSREKKESFPLTVTSAQKNPTAFYLCASTPTEYTEAFFGQGTRLTVV.

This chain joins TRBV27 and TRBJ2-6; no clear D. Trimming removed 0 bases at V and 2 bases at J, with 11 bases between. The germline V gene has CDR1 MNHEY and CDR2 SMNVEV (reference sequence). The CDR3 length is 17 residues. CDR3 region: CASSLSIGPPGANVLTF. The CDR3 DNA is TGTGCCAGCAGTTTATCGATTGGGCCCCCTGGGGCCAACGTCCTGACTTTC.

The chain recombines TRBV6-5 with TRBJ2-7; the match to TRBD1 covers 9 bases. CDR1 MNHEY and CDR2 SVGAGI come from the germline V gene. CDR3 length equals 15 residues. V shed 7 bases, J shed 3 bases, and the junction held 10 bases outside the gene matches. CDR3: CASIAWGQGHYEQYF. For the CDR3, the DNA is TGTGCCAGCATTGCCTGGGGACAGGGCCACTACGAGCAGTACTTC.

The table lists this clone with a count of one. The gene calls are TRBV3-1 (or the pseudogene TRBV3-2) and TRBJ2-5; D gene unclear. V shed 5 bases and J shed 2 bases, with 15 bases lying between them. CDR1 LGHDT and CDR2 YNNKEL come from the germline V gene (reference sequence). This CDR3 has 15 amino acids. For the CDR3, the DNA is TGTGCCAGCAGCATCCCCCTGGGCCTACAAGAGACCCAGTACTTC. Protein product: CASSIPLGLQETQYF.